The sequence of this TCR beta chain was determined in a study of T cells after yellow fever vaccination. General observations from the study: Detected again after the booster were most primary-vaccination clones, at almost 97% CD4 and about 90% CD8.

The table lists this clonotype with many counts. As yet, its antigen is unknown. CDR1 is SGHKS, CDR2 YYEKEE, per germline (reference sequence). The V and J ends lost 3 bases and 0 bases respectively, with 13 bases between them. This CDR3 is built from 16 residues. In TCRdb, the 5' RACE reads were re-called with MiXCR into one record per CDR3 protein. The sample records about 330,000 distinct CDR3 sequences, 7% to 10% being singletons. The rearrangement joins TRBV5-5 to TRBJ2-1; tentative D call: TRBD1 (6 bases). Sequencing was performed on PBMCs, taken about 41 days after the first yellow fever vaccination. This TCR derives from a man aged 18 to 30 who received the YFV17D yellow fever vaccine. The chain's CDR3 is CASSSGTSSSYNEQFF. Written as DNA, the CDR3 is TGTGCCAGCAGCTCCGGGACATCGAGCTCCTACAATGAGCAGTTCTTC.